The text below deals with one T cell receptor (beta chain). Its antigen is still unknown. No base quality values were provided; no much bigger clone lies one nucleotide off. The CDR3 spans 19 residues, from the cysteine through the phenylalanine. Kept here is only the CDR3 DNA, which spans 57 bases and is read in frame from base 1. The germline V end is reduced by 2 bases and the J end by 5 bases; junction bases left unmatched: 14. CDR1 and CDR2 are read off the germline V gene as SGHTS and YDEGEE. The data derive from a study of T cell responses to AZD1222 COVID-19 vaccine (dated by TCRdb to 2020 to 2023). Context from the whole study: AZD1222 recipients whose second dose came at about 4 weeks and those whose second dose came at about 12 weeks were combined into one group, since spike-specific TCR depth and breadth did not differ between the two schedules. TCR sequencing covered roughly 230 trial participants: 200 to 210 given two doses of AZD1222 and some 25 given two doses of MenACWY control vaccine. Trial participants were enrolled by age into 18-55, 56-69 and 70-plus year subgroups, with about 150, 28 and 57 TCR-sequenced participants respectively. What the work shows at the level of the full study, not this receptor alone: Conclusions about previously exposed vaccinees are limited because only five to seven AZD1222 recipients were SARS-CoV-2 seropositive at baseline. Nearly half of unique spike-specific TCRs reportedly recognized epitopes outside regions mutated in the B.1.351 and B.1.1.7 variants. In the small 56-69-year group, the increase in depth fell short of significance, most likely because of low power. Because no samples from the day 14 peak response were available, repertoires could be characterized only after the peak T cell response. A significant rise in spike-specific TCR breadth and depth was observed after two AZD1222 doses relative to day 0 and relative to MenACWY recipients. The vaccine-associated CD4 TCRs covered the entire spike protein, and the dominant responses fell in regions 160-218 and 743-854. Participants were mostly white British and included more females than males, and it was suggested by the authors that clonal diversity may have been underestimated.

The CDR3 regions of human TCRbeta chains were analyzed by immunosequencing. Per the source publication's procedure: TCRs in the repertoires were compared against a reference library of SARS-CoV-2-specific TCRs that had been generated with the MIRA antigen-specificity platform. Breadth meant the fraction of unique TCRs that were SARS-CoV-2-associated, whereas depth meant the fraction of total T cells that were SARS-CoV-2-associated. Each spike-specific TCR was assigned to its reactive spike region and to a CD4 or CD8 class using the MIRA data. Log10-transformed breadth and depth values were compared by one-way ANOVA with Sidak's multiple comparisons tests. Entries here come from immuneACCESS through TCRdb and include only in-frame sequences with V and J called. Some clones fail to appear in such tables; in the studies checked, an unresolved V gene covers under half of the shortfall, and the cause of the remainder is unknown. V and J calls and clone size are given by that table; D and trimming were obtained from the DNA. This sample gives some 110,000 clones in total; around 88% of them show up just once. Approximately 10% of the sample lies in the top ten.

The time point label here, explained by the study, means: baseline before first vaccination. The vaccinee samples were drawn from two UK trials, COV001 and COV002, one of which was a single-blind randomized controlled phase 2/3 trial testing AZD1222 (ChAdOx1 nCoV-19) in healthy adults. Trial participant PBMC samples were collected at day 0 and day 28 after the second dose for TCRbeta chain sequencing. In this chain, TRBV5-8 is recombined with TRBJ2-3; 13 bases in the junction line up with TRBD2. Sequencing was performed on peripheral blood, taken on day 0 of AZD1222 vaccination. This TCR derives from an adult in good health. The CDR3 loop reads CASSFYHARLAGGRDTQYF. DNA sequence: TGTGCCAGCAGCTTCTACCACGCTAGACTAGCGGGGGGAAGAGATACGCAGTATTTT.